The 10 T cell receptor beta chains below were found in one sample sequenced in a study of blood T cell repertoires in COVID-19 (TCRdb year 2020). Library preparation was by the immunoSEQ multiplex PCR assay. This is the immuneACCESS table as TCRdb keeps it, with only in-frame sequences that have V and J called. A part of the clones is gone; compared with another copy, unresolved V genes explain less than half, and the rest is unexplained. The sample table shows around 300,000 clones, and 85% are seen once. The ten largest make up 2% to 3% of the sample. Specimen: PBMCs or T cells enriched from blood (not recorded which). Receptor source: a woman between 45 and 65 years old who had recovered from COVID-19.

The V gene is TRBV7-2, the J gene TRBJ2-7; D might be TRBD2 (5 bases). The CDR3 spans 14 residues. Trimming removed 3 bases from V and 2 bases from J, with 11 bases in between. The germline V gene encodes CDR1 SGHTA and CDR2 FQGNSA. The CDR3 loop reads CASSFRTGTYEQYF. DNA for the CDR3: TGTGCCAGCAGCTTCCGGACTGGGACCTACGAGCAGTACTTC.

The chain employs TRBV12-3 or TRBV12-4 and TRBJ1-4; unclear D gene. There are 13 residues in the CDR3. V was shortened by 5 bases and J by 8 bases, with 12 bases between the two germline ends. The CDR3 sequence: CASSPPVLEKLFF. In nucleotides, the CDR3 is TGTGCCAGCAGTCCCCCAGTTTTAGAAAAACTGTTTTTT.

The genes are TRBV27 and TRBJ2-7, with D perhaps TRBD2 (6 bases). V was shortened by 0 bases and J by 3 bases, with 9 bases between the two germline ends. This CDR3 region has 14 residues. From germline, CDR1 is MNHEY and CDR2 SMNVEV (reference sequence). The CDR3 here is CASSLSLGGYEQYF. The CDR3 nucleotides read TGTGCCAGCAGTTTATCATTGGGGGGCTACGAGCAGTACTTC.

The rearrangement links TRBV2 to TRBJ1-1; perhaps TRBD1 as D (5 bases). The ends were cut back, 3 bases at V and 3 bases at J, with 20 bases in the middle. This CDR3 is 17 amino acids long. Germline V gene sequence: CDR1 SNHLY, CDR2 FYNNEI. CDR3 region: CASSESLGVLAYTEAFF. Written as DNA, the CDR3 is TGTGCCAGCAGTGAGAGCTTAGGGGTCTTGGCGTACACTGAAGCTTTCTTT. Variable domain in full (rest from reference TRBV2 and TRBJ1-1): EPEVTQTPSHQVTQMGQEVILRCVPISNHLYFYWYRQILGQKVEFLVSFYNNEISEKSEIFDDQFSVERPDGSNFTLKIRSTKLEDSAMYFCASSESLGVLAYTEAFFGQGTRLTVV.

V usage is TRBV19 and J usage is TRBJ2-2, with 10 positions matching TRBD2. Germline lookup yields CDR1 LNHDA and CDR2 SQIVND (reference sequence). The CDR3 totals 15 residues. Trimming at V came to 2 bases and at J to 9 bases, leaving 6 bases not matched to a gene. The CDR3 reads CASSIQRGGTRELFF. The CDR3 bases are TGTGCCAGTAGTATACAGCGGGGGGGTACCAGGGAGCTGTTTTTT.

The V gene is TRBV29-1, the J gene TRBJ2-1; D is possibly TRBD2 (7 bases). Trimming shortened V by 5 bases and J by 4 bases, and 18 bases separated the two germline ends. Germline CDR1 SQVTM, CDR2 ANQGSEA. CDR3 length: 15 residues. As DNA, the CDR3 is TGCAGCGTTAGAGAAGGGGGGGGCTCTTACAATGAGCAGTTCTTC. Its translation: CSVREGGGSYNEQFF.

The chain joins TRBV24-1 to TRBJ1-4; 8 nucleotides align to TRBD1. Germline trimming cut 6 bases from V and 0 bases from J; bases unmatched to any gene: 5. CDR3 length: 16 amino acids. Germline CDR1 reads KGHDR; CDR2 reads SFDVKD. The CDR3 loop reads CATSPGQVSTNEKLFF. CDR3 coding DNA: TGTGCCACCAGTCCGGGACAGGTTTCAACTAATGAAAAACTGTTTTTT.

This chain uses TRBV21-1 with TRBJ2-7; whether TRBD1, the table's D call, matches the DNA was not checked. TRBV21-1 is a listed pseudogene. The CDR3 is 17 amino acids. The CDR3 coding sequence is TGTGCCAGCAGCACGCCGACACAGGGGGCTCGAACCTACGAGCAGTACTTC. It is translated as CASSTPTQGARTYEQYF.

This clone was detected many times. The genes are TRBV5-5 and TRBJ2-1; no firm D call. Germline V gives CDR1 SGHKS, CDR2 YYEKEE (reference sequence). With 2 bases removed from V and 10 bases from J, the gap between germline ends came to 13 bases. This CDR3 comprises 13 residues. The CDR3 nucleotides read TGTGCCAGCAGCTTCGGTTGGCAAGCGGAGCAGTTCTTC. Residues: CASSFGWQAEQFF.

The rearrangement joins TRBV18 to TRBJ2-3, with 14 bases aligning to TRBD2. This CDR3 comprises 17 residues. V shed 6 bases, J shed 4 bases, and the junction held 9 bases outside the gene matches. Per germline, CDR1 KGHSH and CDR2 LQKENI. The CDR3 loop is CASSRGTSGRGADTQYF. CDR3 nucleotides: TGTGCCAGCTCCCGAGGGACTAGCGGGAGAGGCGCAGATACGCAGTATTTT.